These 10 T cell receptor beta chains were sequenced from one sample in a study of CXCR3-negative and CXCR3-positive naive CD8 T cells. Overall study findings and caveats: CXCR3-positive naive cells carried more hydrophobic TRB CDR3s than CXCR3-negative naive cells did.

The antigens these receptors bind are not known. Researchers prepared the TRB cDNA libraries using 5' RACE with UMI labels. TCRdb reanalyzed the 5' RACE reads and collapses them to one entry per CDR3 protein, without DNA. The sample's table shows 150,000 to 170,000 distinct CDR3 sequences. What was sequenced was naive CXCR3+ CD8+ T cells from blood. Documented subset: CD45RO-CCR7+CD27+CD95- naive CD8+ T cells expressing CXCR3 (TNR3+). The receptors here all came from a human donor in good health. Some clones in this sample may be carry-over from other donors' samples.

The rearrangement uses TRBV20-1 and TRBJ2-2; the D gene TCRdb calls, TRBD1, cannot be checked with no DNA. Looked up from germline, CDR1 is DFQATT and CDR2 is SNEGSKA (reference sequence). This CDR3 has 13 residues. The CDR3 sequence is CSAPTDNTGELFF.

The rearrangement links TRBV25-1 to TRBJ2-5; the TCRdb D gene call, TRBD1, has no DNA to confirm it. Germline loops: CDR1 MGHDK, CDR2 SYGVNS. The CDR3 sequence is 18 residues long. This CDR3 is CASSVGGDRSRGQETQYF.

CDR3 in amino acids: CASSYSQGGSTDTQYF. The chain couples TRBV6-5 to TRBJ2-3; TCRdb lists TRBD1, though no DNA is available to test this call. Per germline, CDR1 MNHEY and CDR2 SVGAGI. This CDR3 has 16 residues.

The CDR3: CASSPFGGQGGNYEQYF. This chain joins TRBV9 and TRBJ2-7; TCRdb designates TRBD1, a call that cannot be tested without DNA. The CDR3 has 17 amino acids. Germline CDR1 is SGDLS and CDR2 is YYNGEE.

V usage is TRBV6-6 and J usage is TRBJ1-3; TCRdb's D gene call, TRBD1, goes unchecked for lack of DNA. Germline loops: CDR1 MNHNY, CDR2 SVGAGI (reference sequence). The CDR3 is made up of 14 amino acids. The CDR3 sequence: CASTQIPRGNTIYF.

The gene calls are TRBV12-3 or TRBV12-4 and TRBJ1-6; the D call from TCRdb, TRBD1, cannot be confirmed without DNA. The CDR3 covers 14 residues. The CDR3 sequence is CASNLQGPNSPLHF.

The genes are TRBV5-5 and TRBJ2-5. The CDR3 covers 15 residues. Germline assignment: CDR1 SGHKS and CDR2 YYEKEE (reference sequence). CDR3 loop: CASSLEPTYQETQYF.

The chain is built from TRBV4-2 and TRBJ1-1; the D call from TCRdb, TRBD1, cannot be confirmed without DNA. Germline V gene lookup returns CDR1 LGHNA and CDR2 YNFKEQ. The length of the CDR3 is 17 residues. CDR3 loop: CASSQEGVTSRGTEAFF.

The chain joins TRBV10-1 to TRBJ2-7. From germline, CDR1 is WNHNN and CDR2 SYGVQD (reference sequence). The CDR3 extends over 13 amino acids. CDR3 loop: CASSEREFYEQYF.

V and J are TRBV3-1 and TRBJ1-2; TCRdb reports TRBD1, a call that lacks DNA to check it against. The CDR3 runs 15 residues. Germline CDR1 and CDR2: LGHDT and YNNKEL (reference sequence). This CDR3 is CASSQESAGAGGYTF.